The present TCR beta chain was sequenced within a study of blood T cells in healthy people across ages. Then a second PCR, running about 6 to 11 cycles, was carried out with a sample-barcoded 5' primer and a J-beta primer mix. From the 5' RACE reads, TCRdb called clonotypes with MiXCR, one entry per CDR3 protein. The sample has 800,000 to 950,000 distinct CDR3 sequences; about 48% are singletons. Trimming stripped 2 bases from V and 6 bases from J, with 8 bases between. The CDR3 extends over 13 amino acids. Germline-derived CDR1 and CDR2 are MNHEY and SMNVEV (reference sequence). The chain has TRBV27 and TRBJ1-5; no clear D. This receptor was taken from a young man in good health. The sequenced sample was blood. CDR3 DNA: TGTGCCAGCAGTTTAACGGGCCTTCAGCCCCAGCATTTT. Encoded protein: CASSLTGLQPQHF.